A single sample is the source of the 27 T cell receptor beta chains below, sequenced in a study of shared clonotypes between healthy human individuals. Clones were sequenced by immunoSEQ multiplex PCR, and TCRdb holds only the in-frame ones, with some missing. The data hold fewer than 3 million clones, with 85% to 95% observed a single time. Sequenced sample: naive CD4+ T cells from PBMCs. Subset defined: CD45RA+ positively selected. The source of these receptors is a man between 18 and 35 years old in good health. Some clones in this sample may be carry-over from other donors' samples.

The chain carries TRBV19 and TRBJ2-7; 10 bases align to TRBD1. The V gene end was trimmed by 11 bases and the J gene end by 1 base; junction bases not matched to a gene: 8. The CDR3 consists of 14 residues. Germline assignment: CDR1 LNHDA and CDR2 SQIVND (reference sequence). The CDR3 DNA reads as TGTGCCCGCCTGTGGGACAGGGGTTCCTACGAGCAGTACTTC. This sequence encodes CARLWDRGSYEQYF.

The chain has TRBV9 and TRBJ2-2; no definite D call. Germline assignment: CDR1 SGDLS and CDR2 YYNGEE. Trimming left V 3 bases short and J 8 bases short, with 11 bases between. CDR3 length: 13 amino acids. This CDR3 is CASSAPLAGELFF. In nucleotides, the CDR3 is TGTGCCAGCAGCGCCCCCTTGGCGGGGGAGCTGTTTTTT. Full variable domain (missing parts from reference TRBV9 and TRBJ2-2): DSGVTQTPKHLITATGQRVTLRCSPRSGDLSVYWYQQSLDQGLQFLIQYYNGEERAKGNILERFSAQQFPDLHSELNLSSLELGDSALYFCASSAPLAGELFFGEGSRLTVL.

This chain joins TRBV6-5 and TRBJ2-7; D remains unclear. With 6 bases removed from V and 3 bases from J, the gap between germline ends came to 18 bases. Germline CDR1 is MNHEY and CDR2 is SVGAGI. This CDR3 comprises 15 residues. The CDR3 nucleotides read TGTGCCAGCAGAGGAGCTTTAGACGGCCACTACGAGCAGTACTTC. Encoded protein: CASRGALDGHYEQYF.

V and J are TRBV18 and TRBJ1-1; 7 nucleotides match TRBD1. This CDR3 spans 17 amino acids. V lost 6 bases to trimming and J lost 1 base; unmatched junction nucleotides: 14. Germline V gives CDR1 KGHSH, CDR2 LQKENI. In DNA form, the CDR3 reads TGTGCCAGCTCCGCCACTGGCCCAGGGGGTGGGAACACTGAAGCTTTCTTT. Protein product: CASSATGPGGGNTEAFF.

The CDR3 sequence: CASSSETGFYSPLHF. CDR3 bases: TGTGCCAGCAGCTCAGAGACAGGGTTTTATTCACCCCTCCACTTT. The rearrangement uses TRBV7-9 and TRBJ1-6; 7 bases map to TRBD1. J gave up 8 bases and V 4 bases, and 8 bases lay outside the gene matches. The germline CDR1 and CDR2 sequences are SEHNR and FQNEAQ (reference sequence). CDR3 length: 15 residues. The entire variable domain, with the rest obtained from reference TRBV7-9 and TRBJ1-6, is as follows: DTGVSQNPRHKITKRGQNVTFRCDPISEHNRLYWYRQTLGQGPEFLTYFQNEAQLEKSRLLSDRFSAERPKGSFSTLEIQRTEQGDSAMYLCASSSETGFYSPLHFGNGTRLTVT.

The rearrangement uses TRBV5-6 and TRBJ1-5; 12 bases match TRBD1. CDR1 and CDR2 from the germline V gene are SGHDT and YYEEEE. CDR3 size: 15 residues. The V and J ends lost 4 bases and 6 bases, in that order; junction bases with no gene match: 5. CDR3 coding DNA: TGTGCCAGCAGCCTCGGGACAGGGGGCGGTCAGCCCCAGCATTTT. It translates to CASSLGTGGGQPQHF. Full variable domain (rest looked up from reference TRBV5-6 and TRBJ1-5): DAGVTQSPTHLIKTRGQQVTLRCSPKSGHDTVSWYQQALGQGPQFIFQYYEEEERQRGNFPDRFSGHQFPNYSSELNVNALLLGDSALYLCASSLGTGGGQPQHFGDGTRLSIL.

The chain joins TRBV27 to TRBJ2-3; D perhaps matches TRBD2 (6 bases). Trimming left V 6 bases short and J 3 bases short, with 19 bases between. The CDR3 runs 16 residues. Germline V lookup: CDR1 MNHEY, CDR2 SMNVEV (reference sequence). The CDR3 is CASRSVGGVETDTQYF. The DNA for the CDR3 is TGTGCCAGCAGGTCCGTTGGAGGGGTGGAAACAGATACGCAGTATTTT.

The V and J genes are TRBV6-1 and TRBJ2-5; D is unclear. With 3 bases removed from V and 7 bases from J, the gap between germline ends came to 15 bases. Looked up from germline, CDR1 is MNHNS and CDR2 is SASEGT. This CDR3 has 14 residues. CDR3 region: CASSDPHGFGTQYF. In DNA, the CDR3 is TGTGCCAGCAGTGACCCTCACGGGTTCGGGACCCAGTACTTC.

Concerning this clone itself: This specimen includes other DNA sequences encoding the same CDR3. The chain uses TRBV15 and TRBJ2-5, with D maybe TRBD1 (6 bases). CDR1 is LNHNV, CDR2 YYDKDF, per germline (reference sequence). V was trimmed by 3 bases and J by 2 bases, leaving 7 bases between them. The CDR3 is 13 amino acids. CDR3 sequence reads: CATSRDSQETQYF. CDR3 coding DNA: TGTGCCACCAGCAGGGACAGTCAAGAGACCCAGTACTTC.

The gene calls are TRBV28 and TRBJ1-2; 7 bases fit TRBD1. V lost 7 bases to trimming and J lost 6 bases; unmatched junction nucleotides: 14. The CDR3 is made up of 15 amino acids. Germline V gene data show CDR1 as MDHEN and CDR2 as SYDVKM. The CDR3 DNA reads as TGTGCCAGCACGCGAGACAGGGCTTTGGTGCATGGCTACACCTTC. This sequence encodes CASTRDRALVHGYTF.

A word on this clone: The same CDR3 is also encoded by other DNA sequences in this sample. The rearrangement joins TRBV11-2 to TRBJ2-7; no firm D call. The V gene lost 1 base and the J gene lost 6 bases, with 4 bases spanning the gap. This CDR3 comprises 11 residues. Germline V gene data show CDR1 as SGHAT and CDR2 as FQNNGV. The CDR3 here is CASSLGREQYF. CDR3 coding DNA: TGTGCCAGCAGCTTAGGACGCGAGCAGTACTTC. Complete variable domain (other parts from reference TRBV11-2 and TRBJ2-7): EAGVAQSPRYKIIEKRQSVAFWCNPISGHATLYWYQQILGQGPKLLIQFQNNGVVDDSQLPKDRFSAERLKGVDSTLKIQPAKLEDSAVYLCASSLGREQYFGPGTRLTVT.

The chain carries TRBV7-9 and TRBJ2-7, with D possibly TRBD2 on 5 matching bases. The germline V gene has CDR1 SEHNR and CDR2 FQNEAQ (reference sequence). The CDR3 runs to 15 residues. Trimming removed 4 bases at V and 6 bases at J, with 19 bases between. CDR3 loop: CASSSWSGNLGEQYF. CDR3 coding DNA: TGTGCCAGCAGCTCCTGGTCCGGGAACCTCGGCGAGCAGTACTTC.

The J gene is TRBJ2-5, the V gene TRBV7-3, with D tentatively TRBD2 (6 bases). The CDR3 covers 15 residues. From germline, CDR1 is SGHTA and CDR2 FQGTGA. Deletions cut 6 bases from V and 5 bases from J, with 19 bases between. Here the CDR3 reads CASSPGRGGGETQYF. DNA for the CDR3: TGTGCCAGCAGTCCCGGGCGGGGCGGAGGGGAGACCCAGTACTTC.

The chain uses TRBV28 and TRBJ2-5; D perhaps matches TRBD1 (6 bases). The CDR3 is made up of 12 amino acids. The germline V and J ends were trimmed by 1 base and 11 bases, with 11 bases remaining between them. CDR1 MDHEN and CDR2 SYDVKM come from the germline V gene. CDR3 residues: CASSLSDRQQYF. CDR3 nucleotides: TGTGCCAGCAGTTTATCCGACAGGCAGCAGTACTTC.

This clone showed up just a few times. This chain links TRBV6-5 with TRBJ1-1, with 7 positions matching TRBD1. The CDR3 has 15 residues. V trimming: 2 bases; J trimming: 0 bases; junction bases outside the gene matches: 3. Germline assignment: CDR1 MNHEY and CDR2 SVGAGI. The CDR3 protein is CASSYQTGMNTEAFF. CDR3 nucleotide sequence: TGTGCCAGCAGTTACCAGACAGGGATGAACACTGAAGCTTTCTTT.

The count of this clone is one. V usage is TRBV5-1 and J usage is TRBJ2-2; a possible D gene is TRBD1 (6 bases). The CDR3 is 16 residues long. Germline CDR1 is SGHRS and CDR2 is YFSETQ. V dropped 2 bases and J dropped 0 bases, with 11 bases sitting between them. The CDR3 loop reads CASSLLQGTNTGELFF. The DNA of the CDR3 is TGCGCCAGCAGCTTACTACAGGGAACGAACACCGGGGAGCTGTTTTTT.

The chain uses TRBV28 and TRBJ2-7, with TRBD2 matching 13 bases. The CDR3 consists of 16 residues. V shed 2 bases, J shed 3 bases, and the junction held 4 bases outside the gene matches. Germline CDR1 is MDHEN and CDR2 is SYDVKM. The CDR3 bases are TGTGCCAGCAGTTTAAGACTAGCGGGAGGCCACTACGAGCAGTACTTC. It yields the protein CASSLRLAGGHYEQYF.

The chain has TRBV28 and TRBJ2-7; D is perhaps TRBD2 (7 bases). This CDR3 region has 17 residues. V was pared by 8 bases and J by 7 bases, with 30 bases between. Per the germline V gene, CDR1 is MDHEN and CDR2 is SYDVKM. CDR3 sequence: CASLAWGRLAERGEQYF. In DNA form, the CDR3 reads TGTGCCAGCCTGGCATGGGGTCGCCTAGCGGAGAGGGGGGAGCAGTACTTC.

This sequence joins TRBV19 and TRBJ1-5; 8 bases align to TRBD1. CDR3 length: 15 residues. Germline V gene lookup returns CDR1 LNHDA and CDR2 SQIVND (reference sequence). The V segment lost 5 bases and the J segment 7 bases; nucleotides outside the gene matches: 10. Written as DNA, the CDR3 is TGTGCCAGTAGTCCCCGCGACAGGGGCCGCCAGCCCCAGCATTTT. This codes for CASSPRDRGRQPQHF.

V and J are TRBV6-5 and TRBJ2-2; no clear D gene. The germline V gene has CDR1 MNHEY and CDR2 SVGAGI. The CDR3 extends over 13 amino acids. V was cut by 0 bases and J by 7 bases, with 6 bases left in between. The CDR3 coding sequence is TGTGCCAGCAGTTACTCGTGGAGCGGGGAGCTGTTTTTT. Translation: CASSYSWSGELFF.

The chain joins TRBV28 to TRBJ2-7; D possibly matches TRBD1 or TRBD2 (7 bases each). V lost 7 bases, J lost 2 bases, and 27 bases lay in between. The CDR3 runs to 18 residues. Germline V gene sequence: CDR1 MDHEN, CDR2 SYDVKM. DNA of the CDR3: TGTGCCAGCACCGGCCGTGCCTCCGGGGGGAGGGGGCCCTACGAGCAGTACTTC. Its translation is CASTGRASGGRGPYEQYF.

This chain uses TRBV7-9 with TRBJ2-7, with 12 bases fitting TRBD2. The V gene's germline CDR1 is SEHNR and CDR2 FQNEAQ (reference sequence). The V segment lost 2 bases and the J segment 7 bases; nucleotides outside the gene matches: 12. The CDR3 consists of 17 residues. The CDR3: CASSLRGLTSGSGEQYF. In DNA form, the CDR3 reads TGTGCCAGCAGCTTAAGGGGGTTGACTAGCGGGAGCGGTGAGCAGTACTTC.

The J gene is TRBJ2-7, the V gene TRBV28; D might be TRBD2 (5 bases). V gave up 3 bases and J gave up 2 bases, with 14 bases separating them. Germline V lookup: CDR1 MDHEN, CDR2 SYDVKM. This CDR3 is built from 15 residues. The CDR3 DNA reads TGTGCCAGCAGTTTGTGGAGAGGGCTTACCTACGAGCAGTACTTC. Residues: CASSLWRGLTYEQYF.

The J gene is TRBJ1-5, the V gene TRBV28; D gene unclear. This CDR3 comprises 14 residues. The ends were cut back, 3 bases at V and 5 bases at J, with 11 bases in the middle. The germline gives CDR1 MDHEN, CDR2 SYDVKM. The CDR3 is CASSFSGGHQPQHF. In DNA form, the CDR3 reads TGTGCCAGCAGTTTTTCGGGCGGGCATCAGCCCCAGCATTTT.

This chain links TRBV30 with TRBJ2-1; D possibly matches TRBD1 or TRBD2 (5 bases each). Germline loops: CDR1 GTSNPN, CDR2 SVGIG (reference sequence). The CDR3 spans 12 residues. The V end was cut by 4 bases, the J end by 8 bases, with 12 bases between. CDR3 region: CAWTGQNYEQFF. The CDR3 DNA is TGTGCCTGGACGGGGCAAAACTATGAGCAGTTCTTC.

This CDR3 reads CASNQDRANTEAFF. CDR3 DNA sequence: TGTGCCAGCAACCAAGACAGGGCGAACACTGAAGCTTTCTTT. The chain uses TRBV7-2 and TRBJ1-1; TRBD1 aligns across 7 bases. The germline V gene has CDR1 SGHTA and CDR2 FQGNSA. J was trimmed by 1 base and V by 7 bases; bases with no gene match: 6. This CDR3 spans 14 amino acids.

The chain recombines TRBV15 with TRBJ2-1; 14 bases map to TRBD2. CDR1 LNHNV and CDR2 YYDKDF come from the germline V gene (reference sequence). J was trimmed by 7 bases and V by 3 bases; bases with no gene match: 5. This CDR3 region has 16 residues. Here the CDR3 DNA reads TGTGCCACCAGCAGGCGGACTAGCGGGAGGCTAAATGAGCAGTTCTTC. This translates into CATSRRTSGRLNEQFF.